The TCR beta chain described here comes from a study of cytomegalovirus exposure and HLA in healthy donors. The table lists this clone with a count of one. Its antigen remains unknown. The CDR3 totals 18 residues. Trimming cost V 6 bases and J 0 bases; bases outside gene matches: 10. Germline CDR1 is SNHLY and CDR2 is FYNNEI. Broader study findings: For TCR beta chains, V- and J-gene trimming was later linked to a missense DCLRE1C variant.

PCR employed 60 Vbeta and 13 Jbeta primers. Using immunoSEQ multiplex PCR, the repertoire was profiled, and TCRdb retains in-frame clones only, with some absent. The sample gives around 120,000 clones, 81% of which show up once; about 1.7% is in the top ten. Sequencing was performed on PBMCs. This clonotype was sampled from a man between 18 and 35 years old in good health and CMV-seronegative. The chain joins TRBV2 to TRBJ2-6; TRBD1 agrees at 8 bases. This CDR3 reads CASRPGQGESSGANVLTF. CDR3 sequence (DNA): TGTGCCAGCAGGCCAGGACAGGGTGAAAGCTCTGGGGCCAACGTCCTGACTTTC.